These T cell receptor beta chains were read from a single sample in a study of blood T cell repertoires in COVID-19. Clones were read by immunoSEQ multiplex PCR, and TCRdb kept only the in-frame ones, dropping some. The profile shows fewer than 350,000 clones, approximately 88% of them singletons. Sequenced input: peripheral blood. The receptors stem from a man aged 18 to 30 with active or convalescent COVID-19. Each CDR3 is given with its conserved first and last residue. The D gene is left open where the match is weak. Not every row has a clone size; where given, it reads once, few, many or a size class.

>.|.|TRBV11-2|TRBJ1-2
CASSSWTHINYGYTF
TGTGCCAGCAGCTCCTGGACTCATATTAACTATGGCTACACCTTC
>TRBD1|.|TRBV7-2|TRBJ1-5
CAITTGDSNQPQHF
TGTGCCATCACGACAGGGGATAGCAATCAGCCCCAGCATTTT
>TRBD2|.|TRBV27|TRBJ2-2
CASNLAGEAGELFF
TGTGCCAGCAATTTAGCGGGGGAAGCCGGGGAGCTGTTTTTT
>TRBD1|.|TRBV4-1|TRBJ1-2
CASSQEPGQPTMVYGYTF
TGCGCCAGCAGCCAAGAACCGGGACAGCCAACTATGGTCTATGGCTACACCTTC
>.|.|TRBV5-6|TRBJ2-7
CASSRSNYEQYF
TGTGCCAGCAGCCGGTCCAACTACGAGCAGTACTTC
>.|.|TRBV7-2|TRBJ2-3
CASSFQADTQYF
TGTGCCAGCAGCTTCCAGGCAGATACGCAGTATTTT
>.|.|TRBV6-5|TRBJ2-3
CASRAGDSERDTQYF
TGTGCCAGCAGGGCCGGAGACAGCGAAAGGGATACGCAGTATTTT
>TRBD2|.|TRBV9|TRBJ2-3
CASSPWTRRTDTQYF
TGTGCCAGCAGCCCGTGGACTAGACGGACAGATACGCAGTATTTT
>.|.|TRBV7-2|TRBJ2-5
CASSLNGRNVQETQYF
TGTGCCAGCAGCTTAAACGGCAGGAACGTACAAGAGACCCAGTACTTC
>TRBD1|.|TRBV6-1|TRBJ1-1
CASSEADRGGNTEAFF
TGTGCCAGCAGTGAAGCGGACAGGGGTGGGAACACTGAAGCTTTCTTT
>TRBD1|.|TRBV27|TRBJ2-3
CASRGTGNTDTQYF
TGTGCCAGCAGGGGGACAGGGAATACAGATACGCAGTATTTT
>TRBD1|.|TRBV18|TRBJ2-7
CASSSGTGSYEQYF
TGTGCCAGCTCCTCCGGGACAGGGTCCTACGAGCAGTACTTC
>.|.|TRBV5-1|TRBJ2-7
CASSSAEQGIYEQYF
TGCGCCAGCAGCTCGGCGGAACAGGGCATCTACGAGCAGTACTTC
>.|.|TRBV18|TRBJ1-4
CASSPITANEKLFF
TGTGCCAGCTCACCGATCACAGCAAATGAAAAACTGTTTTTT
>.|.|TRBV15|TRBJ2-5
CATSNTKAPGYEETQYF
TGTGCCACCAGCAACACGAAGGCCCCAGGGTATGAAGAGACCCAGTACTTC
>TRBD2|.|TRBV5-6|TRBJ2-5
CASSWGGVVVAQETQYF
TGTGCCAGCAGCTGGGGGGGTGTCGTGGTAGCTCAAGAGACCCAGTACTTC
>TRBD1|.|TRBV5-4|TRBJ2-5
CASSLGTGGQETQYF
TGTGCCAGCAGCTTGGGTACAGGGGGCCAAGAGACCCAGTACTTC
>.|.|TRBV10-3|TRBJ1-5
CAISEDRNQPQHF
TGTGCCATCAGTGAGGACAGAAATCAGCCCCAGCATTTT
>TRBD1|few|TRBV5-4|TRBJ2-7
CASSFGTGGYEQYF
TGTGCCAGCAGCTTTGGGACAGGGGGATACGAGCAGTACTTC
>.|once|TRBV11-2|TRBJ1-1
CASSFPQAGVTEAFF
TGTGCCAGCAGCTTCCCCCAGGCAGGGGTCACTGAAGCTTTCTTT
>TRBD2|once|TRBV7-3|TRBJ2-5
CASSPRRSGVETQYF
TGTGCCAGCAGCCCGAGGCGGAGCGGGGTAGAGACCCAGTACTTC
>TRBD1|.|TRBV27|TRBJ2-3
CASRDRGRGSDTQYF
TGTGCCAGCAGGGACAGGGGGCGGGGGTCAGATACGCAGTATTTT
>.|few|TRBV12-3/TRBV12-4|TRBJ2-1
CASSYSNYNEQFF
TGTGCCAGCAGCTATAGCAACTACAATGAGCAGTTCTTC
>TRBD2|.|TRBV27|TRBJ2-1
CASSQVGGGRYNEQFF
TGTGCCAGCAGCCAAGTCGGCGGGGGGAGGTACAATGAGCAGTTCTTC
>.|.|TRBV5-5|TRBJ1-1
CASSFGMNTEAFF
TGTGCCAGCAGCTTCGGGATGAACACTGAAGCTTTCTTT
>.|.|TRBV29-1|TRBJ1-1
CSFSGLGNTEAFF
TGCAGCTTTTCGGGACTGGGGAACACTGAAGCTTTCTTT
>TRBD2|few|TRBV11-3|TRBJ2-5
CASRWVAGGPPETQYF
TGTGCCAGCAGGTGGGTTGCGGGGGGGCCCCCCGAGACCCAGTACTTC
>.|.|TRBV27|TRBJ2-1
CASSLTRSGSYNEQFF
TGTGCCAGCAGTCTAACCCGGTCAGGCTCCTACAATGAGCAGTTCTTC
>TRBD2|.|TRBV27|TRBJ2-1
CASSSPLAGGRNEQFF
TGTGCCAGCAGCTCGCCACTAGCGGGGGGGCGTAATGAGCAGTTCTTC
>TRBD1|once|TRBV6-5|TRBJ2-5
CASSYSRTGGSAQYF
TGTGCCAGCAGTTACTCTCGGACAGGGGGCTCGGCCCAGTACTTC
>TRBD2|.|TRBV5-1|TRBJ2-1
CASSSSSSGGGYNEQFF
TGCGCCAGCAGCTCCTCCTCTAGCGGGGGGGGATACAATGAGCAGTTCTTC
>.|once|TRBV6-1|TRBJ2-7
CASSEQVSYEQYF
TGTGCCAGCAGTGAACAGGTATCTTACGAGCAGTACTTC
>.|once|TRBV29-1|TRBJ1-2
CSVEVGSPGLVGYTF
TGCAGCGTTGAGGTCGGCAGTCCAGGACTAGTCGGCTACACCTTC
>TRBD2|.|TRBV6-6|TRBJ2-3
CASSYPTSAATDTQYF
TGTGCCAGCAGTTACCCGACTAGCGCCGCAACAGATACGCAGTATTTT
>TRBD2|.|TRBV7-6|TRBJ2-5
CASSFRILSGGLPKQETQYF
TGTGCCAGCAGCTTCCGAATTCTTAGCGGGGGCCTCCCGAAACAAGAGACCCAGTACTTC
>.|.|TRBV3-1/TRBV3-2|TRBJ2-5
CASSHVRETQYF
TGTGCCAGCAGCCACGTTCGGGAGACCCAGTACTTC
>.|.|TRBV6-5|TRBJ2-7
CASSYSSSGEQYF
TGTGCCAGCAGTTACTCGAGTAGTGGCGAGCAGTACTTC
>TRBD1|.|TRBV13|TRBJ1-1
CASSLGDRGNTEAFF
TGTGCCAGCAGCTTAGGTGACAGGGGGAATACTGAAGCTTTCTTT
>TRBD2|.|TRBV6-1|TRBJ2-7
CASSDRGLSYEQYF
TGTGCCAGCAGTGATAGGGGACTATCCTACGAGCAGTACTTC
>TRBD1|.|TRBV3-1/TRBV3-2|TRBJ1-1
CASSPRDRAHTEAFF
TGTGCCAGCAGCCCCCGTGACAGGGCCCACACTGAAGCTTTCTTT